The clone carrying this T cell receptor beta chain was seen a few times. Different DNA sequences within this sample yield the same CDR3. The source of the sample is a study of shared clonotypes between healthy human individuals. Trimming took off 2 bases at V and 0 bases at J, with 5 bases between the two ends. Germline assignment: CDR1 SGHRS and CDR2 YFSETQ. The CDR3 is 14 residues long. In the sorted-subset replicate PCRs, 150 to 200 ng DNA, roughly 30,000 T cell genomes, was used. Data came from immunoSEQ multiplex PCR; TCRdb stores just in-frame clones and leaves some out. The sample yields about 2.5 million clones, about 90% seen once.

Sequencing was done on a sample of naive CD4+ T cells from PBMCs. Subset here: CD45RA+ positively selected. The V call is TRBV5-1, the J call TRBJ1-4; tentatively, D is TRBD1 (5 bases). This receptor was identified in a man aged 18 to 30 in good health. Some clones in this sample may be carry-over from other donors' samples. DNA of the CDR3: TGCGCCAGCAGCTTACAGGCAACTAATGAAAAACTGTTTTTT. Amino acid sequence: CASSLQATNEKLFF.